This T cell receptor (beta chain) was captured by sequencing in a study of STAT3 mutations in large granular lymphocyte leukemia. Study details: Under 50% of treated T-LGLL patients showed hematologic response to immunosuppression.

Approximately 40,000 productive templates were obtained per sample on average. Repertoires were generated with immunoSEQ multiplex PCR, while TCRdb's copy carries only in-frame clones and drops some. Here the sample spans around 12,000 clones, roughly 80% being singletons. The germline V and J ends were trimmed by 4 bases and 2 bases, with 12 bases remaining between them. CDR1 and CDR2 from the germline V gene are SGHRS and YFSETQ. This CDR3 region has 15 residues. The study, taken as a whole, reports: Every T-LGLL patient had at least one immunodominant TCRbeta clonotype.

On this clone itself: Its antigen is undetermined.

The TCR sequence derives from a man aged 60-69 years with T-cell large granular lymphocyte leukemia. Some clones in this sample may be carry-over from other donors' samples. The chain recombines TRBV5-1 with TRBJ1-4; D gene uncertain. Sequencing was carried out using peripheral blood mononuclear cells. The CDR3 reads CASSLERATNEKLFF. In DNA form, the CDR3 reads TGCGCCAGCAGCCTGGAAAGGGCGACTAATGAAAAACTGTTTTTT.